Listed here is a single T cell receptor (beta chain). TCRdb keeps only in-frame clones here, not all; method: immunoSEQ multiplex PCR. Of 120,000 or so clones listed, roughly 91% are singletons. These data belong to a study of control samples from healthy donors and cancer patients. Sequencing was done on a sample of blood. The receptor comes from a man aged 40-55 years in good health.

CDR3 coding DNA: TGTGCCAGCAGCCAAGGCAGGGAAAAGGACACTGAAGCTTTCTTT. Amino acids: CASSQGREKDTEAFF. This chain links TRBV21-1 with TRBJ1-1; TRBD1 is the table's D call, not checked against the DNA. TRBV21-1 is marked as a pseudogene. This CDR3 spans 15 amino acids.